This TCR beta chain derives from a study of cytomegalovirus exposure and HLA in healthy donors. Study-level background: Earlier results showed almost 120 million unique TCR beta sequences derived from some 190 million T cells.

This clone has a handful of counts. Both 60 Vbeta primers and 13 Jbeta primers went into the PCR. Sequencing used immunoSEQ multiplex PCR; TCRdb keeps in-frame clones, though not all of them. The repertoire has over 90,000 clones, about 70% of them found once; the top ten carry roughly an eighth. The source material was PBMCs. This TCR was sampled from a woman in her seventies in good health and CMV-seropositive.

The CDR3 spells CASRLSGPGELFF. The CDR3 DNA sequence: TGTGCCAGCAGACTCTCAGGGCCCGGGGAGCTGTTTTTT. The chain combines TRBV4-2 with TRBJ2-2; maybe TRBD1 (5 bases). The V and J ends lost 6 bases and 6 bases respectively, with 11 bases between them. The length of the CDR3 is 13 residues. Per the germline V gene, CDR1 is LGHNA and CDR2 is YNFKEQ.